The 3 T cell receptor beta chains below were found in one sample sequenced in a study of T cells after yellow fever vaccination. TCRdb recomputed calls from the 5' RACE reads with MiXCR, one row per CDR3 protein. The data show 600,000 to 750,000 distinct CDR3 sequences, with 9% to 15% seen just once and 14% to 15% held by the top ten. The sample in question was PBMCs, obtained on the day of the yellow fever booster vaccination. Source of these receptors: a man in his thirties or forties who received the YFV17D yellow fever vaccine.

This clonotype has a handful of counts. The V call is TRBV4-3, the J call TRBJ2-1, with a weak D call TRBD1 (5 bases). V lost 0 bases and J 10 bases, leaving 10 bases between the germline ends. From germline, CDR1 is LGHNA and CDR2 YSLEER. The CDR3 covers 13 residues. The DNA for the CDR3 is TGCGCCAGCAGCCAAGACAGGGCCCACGAGCAGTTCTTC. It codes for CASSQDRAHEQFF.

The chain is built from TRBV20-1 and TRBJ2-7; the match to TRBD1 covers 9 bases. The CDR3 is 16 amino acids. CDR1 and CDR2 from the germline V gene are DFQATT and SNEGSKA (reference sequence). V gave up 3 bases and J gave up 7 bases; unmatched junction bases: 16. The DNA for the CDR3 is TGCAGTGCTAGTGCGGGACAGGGAAGGGGAACGGGTGAGCAGTACTTC. It is translated as CSASAGQGRGTGEQYF.

The rearrangement joins TRBV29-1 to TRBJ2-7, with D tentatively TRBD2 (5 bases). The CDR3 runs 14 residues. Germline V gene sequence: CDR1 SQVTM, CDR2 ANQGSEA. Between the trimmed V and J ends, which lost 6 bases and 4 bases, there was a span of 19 bases. CDR3 in DNA: TGCAGCGTCCTCGGAGGCGAGACTGTTTACGAGCAGTACTTC. As protein: CSVLGGETVYEQYF.